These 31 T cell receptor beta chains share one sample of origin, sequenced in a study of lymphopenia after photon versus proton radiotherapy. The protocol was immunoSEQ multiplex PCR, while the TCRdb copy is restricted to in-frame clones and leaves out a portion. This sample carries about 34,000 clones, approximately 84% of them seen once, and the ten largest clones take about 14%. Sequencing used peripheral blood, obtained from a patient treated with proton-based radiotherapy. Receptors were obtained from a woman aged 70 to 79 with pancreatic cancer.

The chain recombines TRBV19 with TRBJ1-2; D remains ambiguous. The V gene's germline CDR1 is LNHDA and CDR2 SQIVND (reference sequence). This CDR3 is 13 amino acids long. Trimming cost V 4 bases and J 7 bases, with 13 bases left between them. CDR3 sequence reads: CASSTTGNGGYTF. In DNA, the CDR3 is TGTGCCAGTAGTACCACGGGGAACGGTGGCTACACCTTC.

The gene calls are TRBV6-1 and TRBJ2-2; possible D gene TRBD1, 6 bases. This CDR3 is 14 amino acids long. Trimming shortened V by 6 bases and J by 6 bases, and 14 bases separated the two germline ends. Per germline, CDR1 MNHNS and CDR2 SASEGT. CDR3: CASSWDTIPGELFF. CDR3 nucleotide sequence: TGTGCCAGCAGCTGGGACACCATTCCCGGGGAGCTGTTTTTT.

CDR3 sequence: CASSLLRGNTEAFF. In DNA, the CDR3 is TGTGCCAGCAGTCTCCTTAGGGGCAACACTGAAGCTTTCTTT. J is TRBJ1-1 and V is TRBV28; a weak D match, TRBD1 (5 bases). There are 14 residues in the CDR3. CDR1 MDHEN and CDR2 SYDVKM come from the germline V gene. Trimming took off 5 bases at V and 2 bases at J, with 12 bases between the two ends.

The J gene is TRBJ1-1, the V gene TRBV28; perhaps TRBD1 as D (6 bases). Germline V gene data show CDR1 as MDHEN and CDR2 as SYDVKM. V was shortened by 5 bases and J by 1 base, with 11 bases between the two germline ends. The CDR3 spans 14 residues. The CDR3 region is CASSRQVWNTEAFF. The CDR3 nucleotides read TGTGCCAGCAGTCGACAGGTTTGGAACACTGAAGCTTTCTTT.

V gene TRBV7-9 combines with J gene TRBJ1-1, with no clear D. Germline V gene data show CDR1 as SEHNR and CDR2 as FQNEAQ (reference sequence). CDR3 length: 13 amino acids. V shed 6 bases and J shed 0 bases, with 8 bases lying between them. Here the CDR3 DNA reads TGTGCCAGCAGGGATGGGATGAACACTGAAGCTTTCTTT. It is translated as CASRDGMNTEAFF.

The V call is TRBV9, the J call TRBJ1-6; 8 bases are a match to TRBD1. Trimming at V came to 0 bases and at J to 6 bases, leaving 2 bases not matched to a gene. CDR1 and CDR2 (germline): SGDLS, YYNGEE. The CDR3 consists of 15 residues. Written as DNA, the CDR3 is TGTGCCAGCAGCGTAGAAGACAGGGGTAATTCACCCCTCCACTTT. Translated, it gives CASSVEDRGNSPLHF.

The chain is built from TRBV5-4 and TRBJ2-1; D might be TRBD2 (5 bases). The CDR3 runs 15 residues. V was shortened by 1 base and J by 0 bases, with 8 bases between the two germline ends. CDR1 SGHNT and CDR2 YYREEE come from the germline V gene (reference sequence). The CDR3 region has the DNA TGTGCCAGCAGCTTGATGGGGAGCTCCTACAATGAGCAGTTCTTC. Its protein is CASSLMGSSYNEQFF.

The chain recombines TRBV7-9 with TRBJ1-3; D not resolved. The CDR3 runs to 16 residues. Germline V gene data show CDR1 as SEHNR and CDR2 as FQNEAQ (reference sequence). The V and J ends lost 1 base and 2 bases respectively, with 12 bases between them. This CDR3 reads CASSLEGVRAGNTIYF. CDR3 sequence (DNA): TGTGCCAGCAGCTTAGAAGGAGTCCGGGCTGGAAACACCATATATTTT.

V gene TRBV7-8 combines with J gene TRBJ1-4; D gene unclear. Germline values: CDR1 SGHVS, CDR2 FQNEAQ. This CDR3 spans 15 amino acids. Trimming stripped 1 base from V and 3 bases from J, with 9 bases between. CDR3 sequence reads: CASSLVRQSNEKLFF. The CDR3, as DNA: TGTGCCAGCAGCTTAGTCAGGCAATCTAATGAAAAACTGTTTTTT.

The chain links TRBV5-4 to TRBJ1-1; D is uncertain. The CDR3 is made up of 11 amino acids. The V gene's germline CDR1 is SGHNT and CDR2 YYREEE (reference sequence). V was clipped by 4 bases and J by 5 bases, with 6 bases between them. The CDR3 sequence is CASSAGTEAFF. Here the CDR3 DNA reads TGTGCCAGCAGCGCGGGTACTGAAGCTTTCTTT.

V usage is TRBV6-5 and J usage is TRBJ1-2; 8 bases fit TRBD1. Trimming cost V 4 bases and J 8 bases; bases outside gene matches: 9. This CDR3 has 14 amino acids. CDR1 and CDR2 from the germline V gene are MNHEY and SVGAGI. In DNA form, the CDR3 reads TGTGCCAGCAGTTTGGACAGGGTCGTGCGCGGCTACACCTTC. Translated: CASSLDRVVRGYTF.

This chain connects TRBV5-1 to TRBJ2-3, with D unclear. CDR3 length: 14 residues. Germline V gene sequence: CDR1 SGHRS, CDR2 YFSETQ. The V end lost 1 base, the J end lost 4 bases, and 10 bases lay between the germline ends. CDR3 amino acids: CASSLRTLPDTQYF. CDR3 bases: TGCGCCAGCAGCTTGAGGACCTTGCCAGATACGCAGTATTTT.

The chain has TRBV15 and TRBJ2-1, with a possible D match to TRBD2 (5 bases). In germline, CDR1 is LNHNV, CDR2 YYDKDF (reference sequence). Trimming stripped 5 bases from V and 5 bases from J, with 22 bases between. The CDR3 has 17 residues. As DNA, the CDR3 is TGTGCCACCAGCCGATTCCCTAAGTGGGAGACGGACAATGAGCAGTTCTTC. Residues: CATSRFPKWETDNEQFF.

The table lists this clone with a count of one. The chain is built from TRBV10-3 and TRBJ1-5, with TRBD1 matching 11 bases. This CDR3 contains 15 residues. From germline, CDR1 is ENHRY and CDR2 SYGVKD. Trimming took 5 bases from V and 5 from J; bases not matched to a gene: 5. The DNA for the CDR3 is TGTGCCATCAGTCGGGACAGGGGGTTAGATCAGCCCCAGCATTTT. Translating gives CAISRDRGLDQPQHF.

CDR3: CASSLPGSYGYTF. The CDR3 nucleotides read TGCGCCAGCAGCTTGCCCGGGTCCTATGGCTACACCTTC. The gene calls are TRBV5-1 and TRBJ1-2; D ambiguous. The germline V gene encodes CDR1 SGHRS and CDR2 YFSETQ. The CDR3 runs 13 residues. Deletions cut 1 base from V and 4 bases from J, with 8 bases between.

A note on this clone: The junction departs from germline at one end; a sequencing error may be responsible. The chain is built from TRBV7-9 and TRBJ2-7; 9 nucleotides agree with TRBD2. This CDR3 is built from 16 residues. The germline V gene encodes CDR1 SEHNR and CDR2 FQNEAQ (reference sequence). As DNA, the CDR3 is TGTGCCAGCAGCTTAGGTAGGGGACTAGCTGATTACGAACAGTACTTC. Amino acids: CASSLGRGLADYEQYF.

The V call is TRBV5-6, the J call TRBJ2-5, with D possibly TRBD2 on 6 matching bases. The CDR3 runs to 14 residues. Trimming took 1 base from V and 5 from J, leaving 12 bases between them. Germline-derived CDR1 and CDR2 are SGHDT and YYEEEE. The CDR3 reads CASSLSPGVETQYF. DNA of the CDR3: TGTGCCAGCAGCTTGTCCCCGGGAGTGGAGACCCAGTACTTC.

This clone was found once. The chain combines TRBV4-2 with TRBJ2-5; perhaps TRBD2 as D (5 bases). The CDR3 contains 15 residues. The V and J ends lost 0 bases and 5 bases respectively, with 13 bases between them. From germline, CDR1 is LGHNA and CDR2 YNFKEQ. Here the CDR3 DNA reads TGTGCCAGCAGCCAAGACTTGTTAGCGAAGGAGACCCAGTACTTC. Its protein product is CASSQDLLAKETQYF.

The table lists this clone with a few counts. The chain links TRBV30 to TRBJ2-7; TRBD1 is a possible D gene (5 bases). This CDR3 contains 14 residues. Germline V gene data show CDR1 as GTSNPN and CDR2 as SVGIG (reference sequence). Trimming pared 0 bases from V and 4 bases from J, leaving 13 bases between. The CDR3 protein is CAWSVGRATYEQYF. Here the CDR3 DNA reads TGTGCCTGGAGTGTTGGCAGGGCGACTTACGAGCAGTACTTC. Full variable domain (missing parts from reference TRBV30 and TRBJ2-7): SQTIHQWPATLVQPVGSPLSLECTVEGTSNPNLYWYRQAAGRGLQLLFYSVGIGQISSEVPQNLSASRPQDRQFILSSKKLLLSDSGFYLCAWSVGRATYEQYFGPGTRLTVT.

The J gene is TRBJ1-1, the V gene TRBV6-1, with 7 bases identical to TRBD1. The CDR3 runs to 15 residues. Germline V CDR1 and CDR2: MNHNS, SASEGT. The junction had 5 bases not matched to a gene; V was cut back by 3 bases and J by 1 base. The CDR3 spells CASSDLQGGNTEAFF. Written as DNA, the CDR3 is TGTGCCAGCAGTGATCTCCAGGGGGGGAACACTGAAGCTTTCTTT.

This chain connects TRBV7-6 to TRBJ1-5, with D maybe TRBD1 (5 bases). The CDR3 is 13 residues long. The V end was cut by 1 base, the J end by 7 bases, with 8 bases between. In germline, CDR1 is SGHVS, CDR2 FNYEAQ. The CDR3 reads CASSLVGGQPQHF. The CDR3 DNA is TGTGCCAGCAGCTTAGTCGGGGGACAGCCCCAGCATTTT.

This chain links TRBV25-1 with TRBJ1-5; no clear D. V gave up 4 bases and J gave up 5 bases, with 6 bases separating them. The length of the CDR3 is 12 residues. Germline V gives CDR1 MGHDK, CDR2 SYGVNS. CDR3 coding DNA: TGTGCCAGCAGTGTGGGGTATCAGCCCCAGCATTTT. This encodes CASSVGYQPQHF.

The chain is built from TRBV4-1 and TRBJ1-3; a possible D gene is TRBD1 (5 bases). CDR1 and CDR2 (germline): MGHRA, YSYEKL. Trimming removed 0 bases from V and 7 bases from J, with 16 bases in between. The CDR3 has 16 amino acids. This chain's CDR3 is CASSQDSSGVRNTIYF. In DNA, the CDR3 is TGCGCCAGCAGCCAAGATTCTTCGGGGGTAAGGAACACCATATATTTT.

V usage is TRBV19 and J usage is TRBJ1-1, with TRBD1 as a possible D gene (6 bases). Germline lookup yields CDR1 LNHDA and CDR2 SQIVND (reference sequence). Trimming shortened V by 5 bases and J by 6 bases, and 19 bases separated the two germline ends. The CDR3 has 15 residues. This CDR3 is CASSVQTGFLAEAFF. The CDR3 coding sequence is TGTGCCAGTAGTGTGCAAACAGGGTTTCTCGCTGAAGCTTTCTTT. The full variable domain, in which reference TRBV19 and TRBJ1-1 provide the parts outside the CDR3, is DGGITQSPKYLFRKEGQNVTLSCEQNLNHDAMYWYRQDPGQGLRLIYYSQIVNDFQKGDIAEGYSVSREKKESFPLTVTSAQKNPTAFYLCASSVQTGFLAEAFFGQGTRLTVV.

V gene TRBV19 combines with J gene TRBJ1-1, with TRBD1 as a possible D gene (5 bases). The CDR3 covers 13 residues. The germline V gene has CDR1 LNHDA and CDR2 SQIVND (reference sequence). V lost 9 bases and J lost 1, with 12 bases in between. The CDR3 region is CASRGGTNTEAFF. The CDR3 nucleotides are TGTGCCAGCCGGGGGGGGACGAACACTGAAGCTTTCTTT.

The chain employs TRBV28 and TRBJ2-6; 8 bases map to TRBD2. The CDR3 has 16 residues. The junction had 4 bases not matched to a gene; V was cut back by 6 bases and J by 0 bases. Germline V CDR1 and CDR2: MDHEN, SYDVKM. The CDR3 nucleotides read TGTGCCAGCAGGACTAGCGATAGCTCTGGGGCCAACGTCCTGACTTTC. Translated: CASRTSDSSGANVLTF.

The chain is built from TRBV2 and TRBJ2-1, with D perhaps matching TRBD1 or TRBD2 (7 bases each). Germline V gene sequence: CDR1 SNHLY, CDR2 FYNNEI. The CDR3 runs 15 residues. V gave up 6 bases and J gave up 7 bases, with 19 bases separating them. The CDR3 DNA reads TGTGCCAGCAGCCGACAGGGCTGGGAGGGGAATGAGCAGTTCTTC. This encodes CASSRQGWEGNEQFF.

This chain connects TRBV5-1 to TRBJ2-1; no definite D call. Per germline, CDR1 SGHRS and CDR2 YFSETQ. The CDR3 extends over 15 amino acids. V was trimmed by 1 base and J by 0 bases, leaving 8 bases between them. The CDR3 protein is CASSLLTLSYNEQFF. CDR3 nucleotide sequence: TGCGCCAGCAGCTTGCTGACACTCTCCTACAATGAGCAGTTCTTC.

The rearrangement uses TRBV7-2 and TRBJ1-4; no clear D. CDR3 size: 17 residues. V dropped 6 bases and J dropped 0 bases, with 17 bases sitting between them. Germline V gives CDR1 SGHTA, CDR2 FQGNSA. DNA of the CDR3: TGTGCCAGCAGTCCGCGGGAGGTGGCATCAACTAATGAAAAACTGTTTTTT. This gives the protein CASSPREVASTNEKLFF.

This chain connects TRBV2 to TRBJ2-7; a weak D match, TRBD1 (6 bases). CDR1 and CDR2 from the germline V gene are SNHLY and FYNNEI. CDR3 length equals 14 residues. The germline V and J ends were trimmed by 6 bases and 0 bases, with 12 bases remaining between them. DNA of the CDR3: TGTGCCAGCAGCCGGACAGAGAGCTCCTACGAGCAGTACTTC. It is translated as CASSRTESSYEQYF.

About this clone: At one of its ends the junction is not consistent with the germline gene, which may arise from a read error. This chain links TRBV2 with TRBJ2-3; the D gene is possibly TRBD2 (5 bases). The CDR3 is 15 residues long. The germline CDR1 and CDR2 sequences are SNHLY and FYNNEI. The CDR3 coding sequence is TGTGCCAGCAGCGAAGGACTGAGGTTCACAGATACGCAGTATTTT. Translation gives CASSEGLRFTDTQYF. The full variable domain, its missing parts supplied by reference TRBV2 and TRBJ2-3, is EPEVTQTPSHQVTQMGQEVILRCVPISNHLYFYWYRQILGQKVEFLVSFYNNEISEKSEIFDDQFSVERPDGSNFTLKIRSTKLEDSAMYFCASSEGLRFTDTQYFGPGTRLTVL.